The clone carrying this T cell receptor (beta chain) has a single count. The data stem from a study of CD8 T cells in Susac syndrome. TEMRA cells were FACS-enriched, while CD8+ and CD4+ T cells were negatively isolated. The CDR3 runs 12 residues. V shed 1 base and J shed 7 bases, with 7 bases lying between them. CDR1 and CDR2 from the germline V gene are SNHLY and FYNNEI. Random hexamers were used to reverse transcribe about 0.5 to 1 ug of RNA. Across 54 Vbeta and 13 Jbeta, immunoSEQ multiplex PCR amplified TCR beta CDR3. TCRdb re-analysed the immunoSEQ multiplex PCR reads in MiXCR, keeping a single row per CDR3 protein. Among approximately 140,000 distinct CDR3 sequences, roughly 80% were seen once, and the ten largest hold 0.51%.

The chain carries TRBV2 and TRBJ1-1; D not resolved. The receptor was isolated from a human donor with multiple sclerosis. The sample consisted of CD8+ T cells from PBMCs. The CDR3 sequence: CASSEGGLEAFF. The CDR3 DNA is TGTGCCAGCAGTGAAGGAGGACTTGAAGCTTTCTTT.